This T cell receptor (beta chain) was obtained from a study of Graves' ophthalmopathy and Graves' hyperthyroidism. For repertoire sequencing, the TCR beta CDR3 regions were amplified from RNA transcripts. Scientists carried out first-round RT-PCR using HTBI primers and then a second-round multiplex PCR. TCRdb reprocessed the multiplex PCR reads via MiXCR and lists one record per CDR3 protein. The repertoire holds more than 300,000 distinct CDR3 sequences, with 15% to 20% as singletons. The study's findings and limits: In blood, most expanded thyroid clonotypes above 0.001 frequency were also detected. The model predicted progression of ophthalmopathy with a sensitivity of just over 70%, and its specificity was under 75%. Sensitivity of 87.88% and specificity of roughly 80% were achieved when a 13-signature model separated ophthalmopathy from stable hyperthyroidism.

In its sample, this clonotype was seen many times. What it binds is not known. Stable hyperthyroid donors showed no ophthalmopathy during 18 months follow-up. This receptor was obtained from an adult woman with stable Graves' hyperthyroidism. Input material: peripheral blood.

CDR3 sequence reads: CAISSTEKAFF. Here the CDR3 DNA reads TGTGCCATCAGTTCGACAGAGAAAGCTTTCTTT. The chain carries TRBV10-3 and TRBJ1-1; D possibly corresponds to TRBD1 (5 bases). With 5 bases removed from V and 9 bases from J, the gap between germline ends came to 10 bases. The CDR3 has 11 residues. Germline CDR1 and CDR2: ENHRY and SYGVKD.